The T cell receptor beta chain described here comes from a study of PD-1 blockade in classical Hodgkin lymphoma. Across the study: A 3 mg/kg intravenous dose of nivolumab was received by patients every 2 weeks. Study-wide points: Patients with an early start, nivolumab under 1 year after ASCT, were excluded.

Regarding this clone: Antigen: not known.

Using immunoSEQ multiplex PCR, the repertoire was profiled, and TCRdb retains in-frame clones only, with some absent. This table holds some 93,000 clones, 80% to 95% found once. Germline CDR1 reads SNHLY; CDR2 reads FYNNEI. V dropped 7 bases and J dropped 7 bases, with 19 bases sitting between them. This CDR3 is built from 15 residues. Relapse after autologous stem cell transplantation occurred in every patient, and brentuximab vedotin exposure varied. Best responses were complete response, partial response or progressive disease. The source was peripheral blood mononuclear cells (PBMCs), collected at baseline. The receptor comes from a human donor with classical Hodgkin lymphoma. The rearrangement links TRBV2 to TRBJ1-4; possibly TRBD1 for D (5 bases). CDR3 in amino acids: CASKDRGAELEKLFF. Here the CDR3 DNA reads TGTGCCAGCAAAGACCGCGGGGCTGAACTTGAAAAACTGTTTTTT. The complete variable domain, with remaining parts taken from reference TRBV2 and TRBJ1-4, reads EPEVTQTPSHQVTQMGQEVILRCVPISNHLYFYWYRQILGQKVEFLVSFYNNEISEKSEIFDDQFSVERPDGSNFTLKIRSTKLEDSAMYFCASKDRGAELEKLFFGSGTQLSVL.